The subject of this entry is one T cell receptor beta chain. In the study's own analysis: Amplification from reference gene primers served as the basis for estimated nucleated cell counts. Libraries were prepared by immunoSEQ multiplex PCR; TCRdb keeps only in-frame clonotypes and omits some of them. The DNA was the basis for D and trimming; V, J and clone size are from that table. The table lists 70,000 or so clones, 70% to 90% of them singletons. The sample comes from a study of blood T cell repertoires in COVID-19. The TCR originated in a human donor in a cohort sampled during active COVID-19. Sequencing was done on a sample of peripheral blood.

The CDR3 spells CASTNPGGAKNIQYF. Here the CDR3 DNA reads TGTGCCAGTACCAACCCCGGGGGTGCCAAAAACATTCAGTACTTC. The chain combines TRBV19 with TRBJ2-4, with D possibly TRBD2 on 6 matching bases. The CDR3 sequence is 15 residues long. The V gene's germline CDR1 is LNHDA and CDR2 SQIVND (reference sequence). Trimming took off 7 bases at V and 1 base at J, with 14 bases between the two ends.